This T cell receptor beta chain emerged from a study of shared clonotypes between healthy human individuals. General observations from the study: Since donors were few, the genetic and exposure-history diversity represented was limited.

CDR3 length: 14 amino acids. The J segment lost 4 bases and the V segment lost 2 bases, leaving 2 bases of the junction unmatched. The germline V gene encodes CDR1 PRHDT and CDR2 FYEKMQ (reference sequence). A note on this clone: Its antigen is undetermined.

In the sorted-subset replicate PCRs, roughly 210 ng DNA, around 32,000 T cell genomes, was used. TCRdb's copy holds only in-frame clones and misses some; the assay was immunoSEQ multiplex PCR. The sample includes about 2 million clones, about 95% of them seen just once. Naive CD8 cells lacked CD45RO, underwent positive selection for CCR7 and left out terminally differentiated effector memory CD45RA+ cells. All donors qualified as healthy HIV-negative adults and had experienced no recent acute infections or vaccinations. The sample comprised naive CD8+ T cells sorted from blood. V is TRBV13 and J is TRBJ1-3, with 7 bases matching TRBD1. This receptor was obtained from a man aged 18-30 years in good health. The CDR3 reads CASSLRGGGNTIYF. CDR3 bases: TGTGCCAGCAGCTTACGAGGGGGCGGAAACACCATATATTTT.